Below, one T cell receptor (beta chain) is given with its context. This table comes from immunoSEQ multiplex PCR, and its TCRdb copy is limited to in-frame clones, with some not included. The repertoire holds about 440,000 clones, with about 90% as singletons. The data belong to a study of blood T cell repertoires in COVID-19. There are 13 residues in the CDR3. Germline V lookup: CDR1 SGHRS, CDR2 YFSETQ. With 2 bases clipped from V and 7 bases from J, the junction kept 5 bases outside the gene matches. The chain links TRBV5-1 to TRBJ1-1; 7 bases match TRBD1. The receptor was isolated from a young man who had recovered from COVID-19. The sample taken for sequencing was PBMCs or T cells enriched from blood (not recorded which). This CDR3 is CASSFVPGGEAFF. Written as DNA, the CDR3 is TGCGCCAGCAGCTTCGTACCAGGGGGTGAAGCTTTCTTT.